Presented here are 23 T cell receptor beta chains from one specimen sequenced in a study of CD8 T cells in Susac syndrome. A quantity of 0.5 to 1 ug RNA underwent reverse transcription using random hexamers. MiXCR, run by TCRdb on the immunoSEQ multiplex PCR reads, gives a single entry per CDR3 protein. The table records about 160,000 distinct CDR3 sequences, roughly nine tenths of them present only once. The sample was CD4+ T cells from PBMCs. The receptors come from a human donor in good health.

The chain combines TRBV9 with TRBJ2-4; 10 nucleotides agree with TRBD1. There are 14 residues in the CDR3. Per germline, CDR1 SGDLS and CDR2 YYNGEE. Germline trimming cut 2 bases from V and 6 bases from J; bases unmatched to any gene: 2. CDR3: CASSVGDRGNIQYF. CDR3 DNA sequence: TGTGCCAGCAGCGTTGGGGACAGGGGAAACATTCAGTACTTC.

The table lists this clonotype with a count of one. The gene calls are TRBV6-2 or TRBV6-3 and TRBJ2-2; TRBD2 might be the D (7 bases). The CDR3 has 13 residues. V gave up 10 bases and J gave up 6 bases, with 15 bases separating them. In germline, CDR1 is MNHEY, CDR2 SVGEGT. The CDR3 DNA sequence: TGTGCCACCCTCGACGGGGGGCCCGGGGAGCTGTTTTTT. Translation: CATLDGGPGELFF.

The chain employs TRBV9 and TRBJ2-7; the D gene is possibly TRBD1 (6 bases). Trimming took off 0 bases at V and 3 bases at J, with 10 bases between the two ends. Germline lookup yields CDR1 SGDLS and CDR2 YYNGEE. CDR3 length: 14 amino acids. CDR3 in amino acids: CASSVEEGVYEQYF. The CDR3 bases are TGTGCCAGCAGCGTAGAAGAGGGGGTCTACGAGCAGTACTTC.

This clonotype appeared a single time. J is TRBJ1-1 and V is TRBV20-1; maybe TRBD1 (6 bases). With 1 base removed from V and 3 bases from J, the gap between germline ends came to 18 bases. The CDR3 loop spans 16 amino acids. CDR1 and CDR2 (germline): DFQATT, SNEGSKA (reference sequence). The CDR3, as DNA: TGCAGTGCTAGAGGGAGGGGCAGGGGTGGGGACACTGAAGCTTTCTTT. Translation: CSARGRGRGGDTEAFF.

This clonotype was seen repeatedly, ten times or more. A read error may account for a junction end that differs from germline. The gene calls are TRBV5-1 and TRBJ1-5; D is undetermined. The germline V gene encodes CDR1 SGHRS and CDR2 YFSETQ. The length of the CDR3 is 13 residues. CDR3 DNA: TGTGCCAGCAGCTTAGACGGGAATCAGCCCCAGCATTTT. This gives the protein CASSLDGNQPQHF.

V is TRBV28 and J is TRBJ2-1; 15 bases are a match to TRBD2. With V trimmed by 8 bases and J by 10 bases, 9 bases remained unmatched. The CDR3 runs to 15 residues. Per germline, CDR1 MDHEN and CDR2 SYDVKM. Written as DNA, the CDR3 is TGTGCCAGCCTCCTGGGGGGACTAGCGGGAGGAGAGCAGTTCTTC. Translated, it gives CASLLGGLAGGEQFF.

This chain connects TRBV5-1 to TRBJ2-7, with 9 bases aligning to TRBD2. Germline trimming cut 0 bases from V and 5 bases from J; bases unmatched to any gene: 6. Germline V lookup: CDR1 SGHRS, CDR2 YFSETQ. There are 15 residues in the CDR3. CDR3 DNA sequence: TGCGCCAGCAGCTTGGGGTTAGCGGGAGTCAACGAGCAGTACTTC. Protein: CASSLGLAGVNEQYF. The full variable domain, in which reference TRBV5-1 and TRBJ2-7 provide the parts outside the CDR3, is KAGVTQTPRYLIKTRGQQVTLSCSPISGHRSVSWYQQTPGQGLQFLFEYFSETQRNKGNFPGRFSGRQFSNSRSEMNVSTLELGDSALYLCASSLGLAGVNEQYFGPGTRLTVT.

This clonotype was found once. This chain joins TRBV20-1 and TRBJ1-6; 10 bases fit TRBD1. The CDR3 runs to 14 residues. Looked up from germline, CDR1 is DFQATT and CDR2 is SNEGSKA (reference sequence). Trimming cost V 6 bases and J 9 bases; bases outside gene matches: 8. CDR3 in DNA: TGCAGTGCCCCCCCGGGACAGGGGACTTCACCCCTCCACTTT. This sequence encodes CSAPPGQGTSPLHF.

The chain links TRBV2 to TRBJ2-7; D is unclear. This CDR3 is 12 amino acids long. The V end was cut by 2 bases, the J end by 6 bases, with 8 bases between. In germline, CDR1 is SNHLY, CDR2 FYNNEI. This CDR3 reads CASSEFVTEQYF. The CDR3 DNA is TGTGCCAGCAGTGAATTCGTCACCGAGCAGTACTTC.

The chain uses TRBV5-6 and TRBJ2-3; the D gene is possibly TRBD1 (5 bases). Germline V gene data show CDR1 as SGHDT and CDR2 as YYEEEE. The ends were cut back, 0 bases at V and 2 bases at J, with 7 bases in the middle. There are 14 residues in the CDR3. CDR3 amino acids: CASSLDRFTDTQYF. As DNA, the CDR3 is TGTGCCAGCAGCTTGGACAGGTTCACAGATACGCAGTATTTT.

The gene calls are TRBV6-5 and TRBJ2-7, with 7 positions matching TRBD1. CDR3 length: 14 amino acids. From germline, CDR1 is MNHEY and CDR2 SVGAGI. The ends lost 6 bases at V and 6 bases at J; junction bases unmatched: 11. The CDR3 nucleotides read TGTGCCAGCAGCGCCCCTTTGACAGGGACCGAGCAGTACTTC. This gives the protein CASSAPLTGTEQYF.

CDR3 amino acids: CATSRDSVGQGRNSPLHF. DNA for the CDR3: TGTGCCACCAGCAGAGATTCCGTCGGACAGGGGCGGAATTCACCCCTCCACTTT. The chain couples TRBV15 to TRBJ1-6; 9 nucleotides agree with TRBD1. With V trimmed by 0 bases and J by 7 bases, 10 bases remained unmatched. CDR1 is LNHNV, CDR2 YYDKDF, per germline (reference sequence). The CDR3 is made up of 18 amino acids.

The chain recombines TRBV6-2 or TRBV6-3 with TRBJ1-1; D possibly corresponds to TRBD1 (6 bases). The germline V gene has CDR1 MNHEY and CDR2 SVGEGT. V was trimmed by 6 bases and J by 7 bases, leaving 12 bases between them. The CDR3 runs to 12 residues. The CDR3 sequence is CASSLRTVEAFF. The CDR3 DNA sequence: TGTGCCAGCAGCCTCCGGACAGTTGAAGCTTTCTTT.

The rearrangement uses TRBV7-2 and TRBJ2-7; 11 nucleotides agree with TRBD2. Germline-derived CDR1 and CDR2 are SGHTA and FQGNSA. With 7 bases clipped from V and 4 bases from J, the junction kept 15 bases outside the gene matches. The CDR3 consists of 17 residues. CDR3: CASILGVSGGAMYEQYF. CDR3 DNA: TGTGCCAGCATCCTAGGGGTTAGCGGGGGGGCGATGTACGAGCAGTACTTC. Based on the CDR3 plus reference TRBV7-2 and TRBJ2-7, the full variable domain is GAGVSQSPSNKVTEKGKDVELRCDPISGHTALYWYRQSLGQGLEFLIYFQGNSAPDKSGLPSDRFSAERTGGSVSTLTIQRTQQEDSAVYLCASILGVSGGAMYEQYFGPGTRLTVT.

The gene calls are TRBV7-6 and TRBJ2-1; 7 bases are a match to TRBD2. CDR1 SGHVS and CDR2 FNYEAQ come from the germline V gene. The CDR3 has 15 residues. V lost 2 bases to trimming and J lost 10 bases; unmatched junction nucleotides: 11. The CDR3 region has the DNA TGTGCCAGCAGCTTATCGCTAGCGGTTGGAGGCGAGCAGTTCTTC. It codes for CASSLSLAVGGEQFF.

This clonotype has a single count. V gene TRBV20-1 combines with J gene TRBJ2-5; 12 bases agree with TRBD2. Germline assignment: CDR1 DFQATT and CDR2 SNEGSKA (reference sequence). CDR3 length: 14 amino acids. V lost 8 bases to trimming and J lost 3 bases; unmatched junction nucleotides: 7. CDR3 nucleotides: TGCAGTCCGGGGCTAGCGGGAGGGAAAGAGACCCAGTACTTC. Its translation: CSPGLAGGKETQYF.

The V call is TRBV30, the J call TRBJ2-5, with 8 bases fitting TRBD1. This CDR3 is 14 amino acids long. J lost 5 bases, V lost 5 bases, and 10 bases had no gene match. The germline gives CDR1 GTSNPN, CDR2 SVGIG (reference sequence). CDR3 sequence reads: CAWADQGARETQYF. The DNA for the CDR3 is TGTGCCTGGGCGGACCAGGGGGCGCGTGAGACCCAGTACTTC. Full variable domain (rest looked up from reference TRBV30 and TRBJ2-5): SQTIHQWPATLVQPVGSPLSLECTVEGTSNPNLYWYRQAAGRGLQLLFYSVGIGQISSEVPQNLSASRPQDRQFILSSKKLLLSDSGFYLCAWADQGARETQYFGPGTRLLVL.

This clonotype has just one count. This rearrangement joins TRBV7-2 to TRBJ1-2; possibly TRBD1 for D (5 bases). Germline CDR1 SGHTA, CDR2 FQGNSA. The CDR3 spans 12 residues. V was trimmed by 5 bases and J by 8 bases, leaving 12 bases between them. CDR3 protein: CASSRRVGGYTF. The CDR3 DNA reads TGTGCCAGCAGCCGCAGGGTAGGAGGCTACACCTTC.

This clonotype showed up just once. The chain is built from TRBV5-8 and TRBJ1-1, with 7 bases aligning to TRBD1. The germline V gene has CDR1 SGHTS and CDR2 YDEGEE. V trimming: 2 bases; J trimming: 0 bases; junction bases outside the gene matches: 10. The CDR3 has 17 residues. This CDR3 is CASSLRTGSTMNTEAFF. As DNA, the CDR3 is TGTGCCAGCAGCTTAAGGACAGGAAGTACAATGAACACTGAAGCTTTCTTT.

CDR3 residues: CASSGSSRTDTQYF. DNA for the CDR3: TGTGCCAGCAGTGGCAGCTCCCGCACAGATACGCAGTATTTT. The chain employs TRBV6-1 and TRBJ2-3; D unclear. CDR1 MNHNS and CDR2 SASEGT come from the germline V gene. The germline V and J ends were trimmed by 4 bases and 1 base, with 9 bases remaining between them. The length of the CDR3 is 14 residues.

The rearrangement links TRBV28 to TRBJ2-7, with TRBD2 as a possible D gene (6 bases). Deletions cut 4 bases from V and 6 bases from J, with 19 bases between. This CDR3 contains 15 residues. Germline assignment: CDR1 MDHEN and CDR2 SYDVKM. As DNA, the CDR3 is TGTGCCAGCAGTTCATTAGCGGTCCTGGGGCCCGAGCAGTACTTC. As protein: CASSSLAVLGPEQYF.

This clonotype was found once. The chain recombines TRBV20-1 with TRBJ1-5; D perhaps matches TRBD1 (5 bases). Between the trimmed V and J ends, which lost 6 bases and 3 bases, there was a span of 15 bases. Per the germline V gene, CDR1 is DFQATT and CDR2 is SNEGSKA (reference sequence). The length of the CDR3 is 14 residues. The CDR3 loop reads CSAQREGYNQPQHF. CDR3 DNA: TGCAGTGCCCAGAGGGAGGGGTACAATCAGCCCCAGCATTTT.

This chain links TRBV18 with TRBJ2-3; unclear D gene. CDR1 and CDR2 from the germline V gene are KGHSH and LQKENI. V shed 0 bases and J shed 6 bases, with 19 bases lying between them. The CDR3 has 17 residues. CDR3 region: CASSPPSPGPLTDTQYF. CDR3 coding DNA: TGTGCCAGCTCACCACCGTCCCCAGGACCTTTAACGGATACGCAGTATTTT.